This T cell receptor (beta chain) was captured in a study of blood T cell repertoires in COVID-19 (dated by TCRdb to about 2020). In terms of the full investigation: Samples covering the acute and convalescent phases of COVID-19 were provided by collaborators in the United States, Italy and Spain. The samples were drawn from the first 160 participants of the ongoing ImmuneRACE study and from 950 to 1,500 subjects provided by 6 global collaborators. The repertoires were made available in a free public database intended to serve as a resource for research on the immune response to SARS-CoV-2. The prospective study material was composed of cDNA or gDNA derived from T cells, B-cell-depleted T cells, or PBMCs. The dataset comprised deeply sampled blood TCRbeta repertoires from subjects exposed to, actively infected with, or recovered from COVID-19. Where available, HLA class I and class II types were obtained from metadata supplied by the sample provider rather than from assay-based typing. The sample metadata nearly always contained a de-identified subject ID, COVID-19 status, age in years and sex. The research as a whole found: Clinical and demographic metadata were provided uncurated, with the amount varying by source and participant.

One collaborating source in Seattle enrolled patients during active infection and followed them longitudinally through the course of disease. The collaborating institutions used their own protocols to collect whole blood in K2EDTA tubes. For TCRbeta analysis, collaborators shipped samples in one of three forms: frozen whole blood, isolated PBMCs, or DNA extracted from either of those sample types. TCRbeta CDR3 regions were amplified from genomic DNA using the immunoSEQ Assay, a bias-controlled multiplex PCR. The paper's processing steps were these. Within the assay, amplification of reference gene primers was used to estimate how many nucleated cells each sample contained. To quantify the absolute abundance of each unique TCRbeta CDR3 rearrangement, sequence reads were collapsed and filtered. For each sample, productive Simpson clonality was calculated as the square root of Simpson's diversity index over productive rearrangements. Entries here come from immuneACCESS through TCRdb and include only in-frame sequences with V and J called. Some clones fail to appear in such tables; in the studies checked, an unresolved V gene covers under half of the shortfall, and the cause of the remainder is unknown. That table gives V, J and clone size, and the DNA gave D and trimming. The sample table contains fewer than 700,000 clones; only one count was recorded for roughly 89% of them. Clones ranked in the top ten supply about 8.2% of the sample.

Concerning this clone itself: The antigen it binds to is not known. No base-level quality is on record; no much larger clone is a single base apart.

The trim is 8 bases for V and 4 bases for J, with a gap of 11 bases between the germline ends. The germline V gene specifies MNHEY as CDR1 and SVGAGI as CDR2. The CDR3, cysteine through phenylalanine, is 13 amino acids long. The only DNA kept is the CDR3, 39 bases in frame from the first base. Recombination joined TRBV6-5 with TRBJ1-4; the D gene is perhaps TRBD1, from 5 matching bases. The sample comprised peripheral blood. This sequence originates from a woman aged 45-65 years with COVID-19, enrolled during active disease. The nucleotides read TGTGCCAGCTCTTCAGGGAATAATGAAAAACTGTTTTTT. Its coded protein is CASSSGNNEKLFF.